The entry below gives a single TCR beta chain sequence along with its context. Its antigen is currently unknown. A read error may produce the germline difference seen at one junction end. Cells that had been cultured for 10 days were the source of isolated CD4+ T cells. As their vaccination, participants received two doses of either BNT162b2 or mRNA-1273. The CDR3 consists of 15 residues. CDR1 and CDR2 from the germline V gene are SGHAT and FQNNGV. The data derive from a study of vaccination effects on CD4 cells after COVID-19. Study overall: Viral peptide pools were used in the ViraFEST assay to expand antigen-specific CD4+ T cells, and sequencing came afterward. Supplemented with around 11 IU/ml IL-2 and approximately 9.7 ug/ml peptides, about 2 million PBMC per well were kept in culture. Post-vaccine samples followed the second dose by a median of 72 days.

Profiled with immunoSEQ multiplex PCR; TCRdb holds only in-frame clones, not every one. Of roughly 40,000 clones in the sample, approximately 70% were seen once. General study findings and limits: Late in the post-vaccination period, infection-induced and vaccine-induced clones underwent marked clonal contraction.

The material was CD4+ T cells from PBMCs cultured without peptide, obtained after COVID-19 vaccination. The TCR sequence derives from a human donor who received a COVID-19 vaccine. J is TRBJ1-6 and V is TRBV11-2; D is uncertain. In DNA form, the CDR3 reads TGTGCCAGCAGTCCGGGAGGGTACTATAGTTCACCCCTCCACTTT. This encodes CASSPGGYYSSPLHF.